These T cell receptor beta chains were read from a single sample in a study of PD-1 blockade in classical Hodgkin lymphoma. Sequenced by immunoSEQ multiplex PCR; TCRdb stores in-frame clones only, minus some. The sample consists of tens of thousands of clones, about four fifths of them appearing once. Sequencing was performed on peripheral blood mononuclear cells (PBMCs), taken at baseline. The receptors derive from a human donor with classical Hodgkin lymphoma. Both conserved end residues are part of each CDR3.

V	CDR3
TRBV7-8	CASSLALERGGPHRFF
TRBV19	CASSIGTENEKLFF
TRBV11-1	CASSYGREETQYF
TRBV11-3	CASSPPLSDGELFF
TRBV6-5	CASSYSSGSTDTQYF
TRBV6-1	CASSIRGWFEKLFF
TRBV5-5	CASRLLRDRAYEQYF
TRBV6-1	CASSEAGGAGAWGYTF
TRBV19	CASTPLAGASVSADTQYF
TRBV19	CASRQRENTEAFF
TRBV25-1	CASARMGTSGSYEQYF
TRBV2	CASRLQGGWDEKLFF
TRBV2	CASSEWGGNQPQHF
TRBV5-4	CASSPGGLVTFHEQFF
TRBV14	CASSLGRNTEAFF
TRBV2	CASRGMVNGEAFF
TRBV11-2	CASSWTGDLNTEAFF
TRBV6-1	CASSPEQGQPQHF
TRBV18	CASSPRQAVAEAFF
TRBV2	CASAGVGGPNEKLFF
TRBV7-2	CASSPTQINSPLHF
TRBV28	CASRQGANLQNTEAFF
TRBV6-1	CASSWGKRTEYGYTF
TRBV9	CASSVGGGPNSPLHF
TRBV5-1	CASSEGHGGNQPQHF
TRBV6-6	CASSYGSQSGYTF
TRBV7-9	CASSLVAGDTDTQYF
TRBV7-3	CASMPTGVDTEAFF
TRBV19	CASSSDGTDTQYF
TRBV6-6	CASSYTGDTDTQYF
TRBV19	CASNKQGELNQPQHF
TRBV18	CASSSLSGGPGETQYF
TRBV6-5	CASSLQGYGYTF
TRBV11-3	CASSLVDGGGNEQYF
TRBV6-1	CASVLAGGGYNEQFF
TRBV9	CASSVIGGTRGGLTEAFF
TRBV1	CTSSPWDSGEQYF
TRBV5-1	CASSLVGTGLHEQYF
TRBV4-2	CASSLRDRDEKLFF
TRBV29-1	CSVGHYSYEQYF
TRBV4-3	CASSQDAGTGSGYTF
TRBV11-3	CASSPMDRAYGYTF
TRBV19	CASSTKTGKENYGYTF
TRBV6-6	CASRLTGSYGYTF
TRBV29-1	CSARQTMNTEAFF
TRBV2	CASSVGWGEAFF
TRBV18	CASSPRVLPNREKLFF
TRBV29-1	CSAEAGGLKHNEQFF
TRBV4-3	CASSQDLGTPHGYTF
TRBV29-1	CSVVGEGFEAFF
TRBV4-3	CASSPGGWESPLHF
TRBV5-1	CASSLGGYSEKLFF
TRBV7-2	CASSYSADSNYGYTF
TRBV6-1	CASTLEAMGNEQFF
TRBV4-2	CASSQQPSGGAGETQYF
TRBV10-3	CAIKIGEANHGYTF
TRBV19	CASTMGGQPQHF
TRBV28	CASEESGYGMTGANVLTF
TRBV4-2	CASSQARAEAFF